A single sample is the source of the 24 T cell receptor beta chains below, sequenced in a study of control samples from healthy donors and cancer patients. The protocol was immunoSEQ multiplex PCR, while the TCRdb copy is restricted to in-frame clones and leaves out a portion. The table records 93,000 or so clones, roughly 90% of them present only once. Material: PBMCs. The receptors here all came from a man aged 55 to 70 with lung cancer.

The sample holds a few counts of this clone. V and J are TRBV7-2 and TRBJ2-2, with a possible D match to TRBD2 (5 bases). The length of the CDR3 is 15 residues. Germline CDR1 is SGHTA and CDR2 is FQGNSA. Trimming took 2 bases from V and 2 from J, leaving 9 bases between them. CDR3 coding DNA: TGTGCCAGCAGCTTAAGTCGGACTAACACCGGGGAGCTGTTTTTT. Translated, it gives CASSLSRTNTGELFF.

The chain employs TRBV3-1 (or the pseudogene TRBV3-2) and TRBJ1-1, with D unclear. CDR3 length: 14 amino acids. Germline V lookup: CDR1 LGHDT, CDR2 YNNKEL (reference sequence). Trimming took 3 bases from V and 1 from J, leaving 9 bases between them. The CDR3 coding sequence is TGTGCCAGCAGCCACGCCTCACGGAACACTGAAGCTTTCTTT. Protein product: CASSHASRNTEAFF.

This chain joins TRBV9 and TRBJ1-1, with TRBD1 as a possible D gene (5 bases). Trimming removed 4 bases from V and 3 bases from J, with 10 bases in between. Germline CDR1 SGDLS, CDR2 YYNGEE. CDR3 length equals 13 residues. In DNA form, the CDR3 reads TGTGCCAGCAGCCCAGGGACTTACACTGAAGCTTTCTTT. Translated, it gives CASSPGTYTEAFF.

The chain uses TRBV11-3 and TRBJ2-7; the D call may be TRBD1 or TRBD2 (5 bases each). CDR1 is SGHNT, CDR2 YENEEA, per germline. V lost 5 bases to trimming and J lost 2 bases, with 13 bases between them. This CDR3 has 14 amino acids. The CDR3 here is CASSTTGTAYEQYF. The CDR3 DNA is TGTGCCAGCAGCACAACCGGGACGGCCTACGAGCAGTACTTC.

CDR3 in DNA: TGTGCCACCAGTGACCCTACTAGCGGGGCTTTTGGAGAGCAGTTCTTC. Amino acids: CATSDPTSGAFGEQFF. The gene calls are TRBV24-1 and TRBJ2-1, with TRBD2 identical over 10 bases. Germline trimming cut 4 bases from V and 10 bases from J; bases unmatched to any gene: 12. The CDR3 is made up of 16 amino acids. Germline-derived CDR1 and CDR2 are KGHDR and SFDVKD.

This chain links TRBV7-8 with TRBJ2-7, with a weak D call TRBD1 (6 bases). Trimming took 3 bases from V and 3 from J, leaving 9 bases between them. CDR3 length: 13 residues. CDR1 is SGHVS and CDR2 is FQNEAQ in the germline V gene. This CDR3 reads CASSFRQDYEQYV. DNA for the CDR3: TGTGCCAGCAGCTTCCGACAGGACTACGAGCAGTACGTC.

This rearrangement joins TRBV6-5 to TRBJ1-1, with D perhaps matching TRBD1 (5 bases). V was clipped by 2 bases and J by 1 base, with 8 bases between them. Germline V lookup: CDR1 MNHEY, CDR2 SVGAGI. The CDR3 spans 14 residues. The CDR3 nucleotides are TGTGCCAGCAGTTACGACACAGGGAACACTGAAGCTTTCTTT. It encodes CASSYDTGNTEAFF.

The rearrangement links TRBV7-6 to TRBJ2-3; D unclear. The CDR3 loop spans 12 amino acids. Germline-derived CDR1 and CDR2 are SGHVS and FNYEAQ. Trimming took off 5 bases at V and 2 bases at J, with 5 bases between the two ends. This chain's CDR3 is CASSPHTDTQYF. The CDR3 bases are TGTGCCAGCAGCCCCCACACAGATACGCAGTATTTT. Combining the CDR3 with reference TRBV7-6 and TRBJ2-3 gives the whole variable domain GAGVSQSPRYKVTKRGQDVALRCDPISGHVSLYWYRQALGQGPEFLTYFNYEAQQDKSGLPNDRFSAERPEGSISTLTIQRTEQRDSAMYRCASSPHTDTQYFGPGTRLTVL.

V gene TRBV12-3 or TRBV12-4 combines with J gene TRBJ1-2; 9 bases fit TRBD1. The CDR3 contains 13 residues. Unmatched junction bases numbered 4, after V lost 3 bases and J lost 8 bases. This CDR3 reads CASSFGTGLGYTF. The CDR3 region has the DNA TGTGCCAGCAGTTTTGGGACAGGGTTAGGCTACACCTTC.

The V gene is TRBV6-5, the J gene TRBJ2-5; TRBD2 matches at 7 bases. The germline gives CDR1 MNHEY, CDR2 SVGAGI. The ends lost 7 bases at V and 0 bases at J; junction bases unmatched: 2. The CDR3 covers 13 residues. CDR3 in amino acids: CASNRGDQETQYF. The CDR3 DNA reads TGTGCCAGCAATCGGGGGGACCAAGAGACCCAGTACTTC.

J is TRBJ1-5 and V is TRBV19; 8 bases line up with TRBD1. This CDR3 spans 12 amino acids. V lost 8 bases to trimming and J lost 7 bases; unmatched junction nucleotides: 4. Germline V lookup: CDR1 LNHDA, CDR2 SQIVND (reference sequence). The CDR3 DNA sequence: TGTGCCAGTGGACAGGGCACCCAGCCCCAGCATTTT. Its translation is CASGQGTQPQHF.

The chain is built from TRBV6-6 and TRBJ1-1; 8 positions agree with TRBD1. The CDR3 is 14 residues long. Germline CDR1 is MNHNY and CDR2 is SVGAGI (reference sequence). V trimming: 6 bases; J trimming: 0 bases; junction bases outside the gene matches: 3. CDR3 protein: CASSRQGLNTEAFF. The CDR3 DNA sequence: TGTGCCAGCAGCCGACAGGGGTTGAACACTGAAGCTTTCTTT.

The chain combines TRBV10-1 with TRBJ1-2; D might be TRBD1 (5 bases). The germline V gene encodes CDR1 WNHNN and CDR2 SYGVQD (reference sequence). Trimming took 0 bases from V and 7 from J, leaving 18 bases between them. The CDR3 contains 16 residues. CDR3 in amino acids: CASSESPLGLPGGYTF. CDR3 coding DNA: TGCGCCAGCAGTGAGTCCCCGCTGGGACTGCCGGGTGGCTACACCTTC.

This rearrangement joins TRBV30 to TRBJ2-5, with D tentatively TRBD1 (6 bases). The CDR3 length is 14 residues. Germline lookup yields CDR1 GTSNPN and CDR2 SVGIG (reference sequence). The V gene lost 1 base and the J gene lost 1 base, with 10 bases spanning the gap. In nucleotides, the CDR3 is TGTGCCTGGAGTGCGCAGGGGTTCCAAGAGACCCAGTACTTC. Translated: CAWSAQGFQETQYF.

J is TRBJ1-2 and V is TRBV5-1; D might be TRBD1 (6 bases). Trimming took 4 bases from V and 6 from J, leaving 13 bases between them. This CDR3 region has 13 residues. Germline CDR1 is SGHRS and CDR2 is YFSETQ. The CDR3: CASSLATGNGYTF. The CDR3 nucleotides read TGCGCCAGCAGCCTAGCTACAGGGAATGGCTACACCTTC.

This rearrangement joins TRBV14 to TRBJ1-2, with TRBD1 as a possible D gene (5 bases). The CDR3 contains 16 residues. Germline V CDR1 and CDR2: SGHDN, FVKESK. Trimming left V 4 bases short and J 7 bases short, with 22 bases between. The CDR3 DNA sequence: TGTGCCAGCAGCCCCTTGGGTGGGCAGGGCGGAGTTGGCTACACCTTC. This gives the protein CASSPLGGQGGVGYTF.

This rearrangement joins TRBV5-6 to TRBJ2-3; D uncertain. CDR3 length: 18 amino acids. V was cut by 3 bases and J by 4 bases, with 24 bases left in between. Per the germline V gene, CDR1 is SGHDT and CDR2 is YYEEEE. In DNA form, the CDR3 reads TGTGCCAGCAGCTCTACTGGGTCTGGGAATAAGAGGTCAGATACGCAGTATTTT. Amino acid sequence: CASSSTGSGNKRSDTQYF.

This chain links TRBV12-5 with TRBJ1-1; tentatively, D is TRBD1 (5 bases). CDR3 size: 17 residues. Between the trimmed V and J ends, which lost 0 bases and 0 bases, there was a span of 14 bases. CDR1 and CDR2 (germline): LGHNT, FRNRAP. CDR3 protein: CASGLVRDGELNTEAFF. Written as DNA, the CDR3 is TGTGCTAGTGGTTTGGTCCGGGACGGAGAATTGAACACTGAAGCTTTCTTT. The full variable domain, its missing parts supplied by reference TRBV12-5 and TRBJ1-1, is DARVTQTPRHKVTEMGQEVTMRCQPILGHNTVFWYRQTMMQGLELLAYFRNRAPLDDSGMPKDRFSAEMPDATLATLKIQPSEPRDSAVYFCASGLVRDGELNTEAFFGQGTRLTVV.

The J gene is TRBJ2-7, the V gene TRBV4-1, with no clear D. The CDR3 runs to 14 residues. Germline lookup yields CDR1 MGHRA and CDR2 YSYEKL. Between the trimmed V and J ends, which lost 2 bases and 4 bases, there was a span of 12 bases. This chain's CDR3 is CASSQRKDGYEQYV. DNA of the CDR3: TGCGCCAGCAGCCAAAGGAAGGACGGATACGAGCAGTACGTC.

This chain joins TRBV5-1 and TRBJ1-1; D may be TRBD1 (5 bases). The CDR3 length is 13 residues. Germline V gene lookup returns CDR1 SGHRS and CDR2 YFSETQ. Trimming took off 2 bases at V and 11 bases at J, with 16 bases between the two ends. The CDR3, as DNA: TGCGCCAGCAGCTTAACAGGAGCTGGAGGGGCTTTCTTT. This gives the protein CASSLTGAGGAFF. Based on the CDR3 plus reference TRBV5-1 and TRBJ1-1, the full variable domain is KAGVTQTPRYLIKTRGQQVTLSCSPISGHRSVSWYQQTPGQGLQFLFEYFSETQRNKGNFPGRFSGRQFSNSRSEMNVSTLELGDSALYLCASSLTGAGGAFFGQGTRLTVV.

The rearrangement links TRBV6-4 to TRBJ1-2, with D unclear. The germline gives CDR1 MRHNA, CDR2 SNTAGT. Trimming took off 0 bases at V and 4 bases at J, with 12 bases between the two ends. The CDR3 sequence is 15 residues long. The CDR3 here is CASSDSNSGIYGYTF. The DNA of the CDR3 is TGTGCCAGCAGTGACTCGAACTCGGGAATCTATGGCTACACCTTC.

The chain recombines TRBV7-3 with TRBJ2-2, with 12 bases identical to TRBD2. V lost 2 bases and J lost 8; bases outside the gene matches: 9. Germline values: CDR1 SGHTA, CDR2 FQGTGA. The CDR3 loop spans 17 amino acids. CDR3 coding DNA: TGTGCCAGCAGCTTATCATCACTAGCGGGGGGAACTGGGGAGCTGTTTTTT. The encoded protein is CASSLSSLAGGTGELFF.

The V and J genes are TRBV27 and TRBJ2-3; D may match TRBD1 or TRBD2 (6 bases each). V was pared by 4 bases and J by 1 base, with 9 bases between. This CDR3 contains 14 residues. Germline V gene sequence: CDR1 MNHEY, CDR2 SMNVEV (reference sequence). The CDR3 DNA reads as TGTGCCAGCAGTTACAGGGAGGGCACAGATACGCAGTATTTT. As protein: CASSYREGTDTQYF.

CDR3 sequence reads: CASSPRGGNYNEQFF. CDR3 in DNA: TGTGCCAGCAGCCCCCGGGGGGGTAACTACAATGAGCAGTTCTTC. The chain recombines TRBV3-1 (or the pseudogene TRBV3-2) with TRBJ2-1; 8 nucleotides line up with TRBD2. V trimming: 4 bases; J trimming: 3 bases; junction bases outside the gene matches: 5. This CDR3 has 15 amino acids. Germline V CDR1 and CDR2: LGHDT, YNNKEL (reference sequence).